Listed below are T cell receptor beta chains from one sample, sequenced in a study of cytomegalovirus exposure and HLA in healthy donors. Clones were read by immunoSEQ multiplex PCR, and TCRdb kept only the in-frame ones, dropping some. The table has roughly 170,000 clones, around four fifths seen once. Sequencing was done on a sample of PBMCs. The receptor set was obtained from a girl between 10 and 17 years old in good health and CMV-seropositive. Both conserved end residues are part of each CDR3. The D gene is left open where the match is weak. A clone size is listed for some rows: how often the clone was seen (once, few, many), or a class if it is expanded.

d_gene: NA
abundance: once
v_gene: TRBV19
j_gene: TRBJ2-7
CDR3aa: CASSIAGGSYEQYF
CDR3nt: TGTGCCAGTAGTATAGCCGGGGGTTCCTACGAGCAGTACTTC

d_gene: TRBD1
abundance: NA
v_gene: TRBV9
j_gene: TRBJ2-7
CDR3aa: CASSGTGDYEQYF
CDR3nt: TGTGCCAGCAGTGGGACAGGGGACTACGAGCAGTACTTC

d_gene: NA
abundance: NA
v_gene: TRBV25-1
j_gene: TRBJ2-5
CDR3aa: CASSESGVETQYF
CDR3nt: TGTGCCAGCAGTGAATCAGGGGTCGAGACCCAGTACTTC

d_gene: TRBD1
abundance: NA
v_gene: TRBV5-1
j_gene: TRBJ1-1
CDR3aa: CASSFTTGTGRTEAFF
CDR3nt: TGCGCCAGCAGCTTTACGACAGGGACCGGGCGGACTGAAGCTTTCTTT

d_gene: NA
abundance: NA
v_gene: TRBV7-9
j_gene: TRBJ1-1
CDR3aa: CASNQMGAEAFF
CDR3nt: TGTGCCAGCAATCAGATGGGGGCCGAAGCTTTCTTT

d_gene: NA
abundance: NA
v_gene: TRBV6-5
j_gene: TRBJ2-7
CDR3aa: CASSTLQASYEQYF
CDR3nt: TGTGCCAGCAGTACCTTACAGGCATCCTACGAGCAGTACTTC

d_gene: NA
abundance: NA
v_gene: TRBV9
j_gene: TRBJ1-1
CDR3aa: CASSVDPGSNTEAFF
CDR3nt: TGTGCCAGCAGCGTAGATCCAGGCTCGAACACTGAAGCTTTCTTT

d_gene: NA
abundance: NA
v_gene: TRBV5-1
j_gene: TRBJ1-5
CDR3aa: CASSGRPQALEPQHF
CDR3nt: TGCGCCAGCAGCGGCCGCCCCCAGGCGTTGGAGCCCCAGCATTTT

d_gene: NA
abundance: NA
v_gene: TRBV13
j_gene: TRBJ2-6
CDR3aa: CASSSAGANVLTF
CDR3nt: TGTGCCAGCAGCTCGGCTGGGGCCAACGTCCTGACTTTC

d_gene: NA
abundance: NA
v_gene: TRBV18
j_gene: TRBJ1-1
CDR3aa: CASSPTGGTEAFF
CDR3nt: TGTGCCAGCTCACCAACCGGGGGCACTGAAGCTTTCTTT

d_gene: TRBD1
abundance: NA
v_gene: TRBV18
j_gene: TRBJ2-7
CDR3aa: CASSPTGKPSDEQYF
CDR3nt: TGTGCCAGCTCACCGACAGGGAAACCAAGCGACGAGCAGTACTTC

d_gene: TRBD1
abundance: NA
v_gene: TRBV27
j_gene: TRBJ1-2
CDR3aa: CASYYRGSYTF
CDR3nt: TGTGCCAGCTACTACAGGGGTAGCTACACCTTC

d_gene: NA
abundance: NA
v_gene: TRBV18
j_gene: TRBJ1-4
CDR3aa: CASSQAGGAGKLFF
CDR3nt: TGTGCCAGCTCCCAGGCGGGGGGCGCGGGAAAACTGTTTTTT